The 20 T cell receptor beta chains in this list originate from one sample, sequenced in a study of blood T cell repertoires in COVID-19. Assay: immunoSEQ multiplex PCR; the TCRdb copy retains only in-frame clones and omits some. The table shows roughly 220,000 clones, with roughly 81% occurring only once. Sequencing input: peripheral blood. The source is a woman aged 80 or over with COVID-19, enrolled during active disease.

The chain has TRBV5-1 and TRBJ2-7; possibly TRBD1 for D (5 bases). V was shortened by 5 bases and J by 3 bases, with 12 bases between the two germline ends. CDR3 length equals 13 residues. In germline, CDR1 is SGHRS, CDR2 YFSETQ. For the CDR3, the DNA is TGCGCCAGCAGTTCTGACAGTTACTACGAGCAGTACTTC. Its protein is CASSSDSYYEQYF.

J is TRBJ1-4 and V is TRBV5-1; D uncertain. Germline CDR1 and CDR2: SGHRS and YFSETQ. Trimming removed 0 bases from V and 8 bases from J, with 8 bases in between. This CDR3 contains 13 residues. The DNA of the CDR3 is TGCGCCAGCAGCTTGGTAGTGGGCGAAAAACTGTTTTTT. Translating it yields CASSLVVGEKLFF.

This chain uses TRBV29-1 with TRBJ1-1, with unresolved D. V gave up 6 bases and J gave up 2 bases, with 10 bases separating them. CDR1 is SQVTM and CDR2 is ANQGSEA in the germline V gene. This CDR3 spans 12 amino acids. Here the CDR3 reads CSVVLPNTEAFF. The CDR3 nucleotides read TGCAGCGTCGTCCTACCCAACACTGAAGCTTTCTTT.

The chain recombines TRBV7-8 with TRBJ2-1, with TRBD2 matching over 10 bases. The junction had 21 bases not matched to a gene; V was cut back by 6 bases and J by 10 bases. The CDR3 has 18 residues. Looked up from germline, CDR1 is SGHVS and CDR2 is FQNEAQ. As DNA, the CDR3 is TGTGCCAGCAGTCCCTCGGAGGCTAGCGGGGGAAGAATGAGCGAGCAGTTCTTC. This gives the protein CASSPSEASGGRMSEQFF. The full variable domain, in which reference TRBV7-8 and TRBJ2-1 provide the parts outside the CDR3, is GAGVSQSPRYKVAKRGQDVALRCDPISGHVSLFWYQQALGQGPEFLTYFQNEAQLDKSGLPSDRFFAERPEGSVSTLKIQRTQQEDSAVYLCASSPSEASGGRMSEQFFGPGTRLTVL.

CDR3 bases: TGTGCCAGCAGACCCACAGGGGGAGTTAACTATGGCTACACCTTC. Its protein product is CASRPTGGVNYGYTF. V usage is TRBV6-5 and J usage is TRBJ1-2, with TRBD1 matching over 8 bases. Germline assignment: CDR1 MNHEY and CDR2 SVGAGI. V was clipped by 6 bases and J by 1 base; unmatched bases: 7. CDR3 length equals 15 residues.

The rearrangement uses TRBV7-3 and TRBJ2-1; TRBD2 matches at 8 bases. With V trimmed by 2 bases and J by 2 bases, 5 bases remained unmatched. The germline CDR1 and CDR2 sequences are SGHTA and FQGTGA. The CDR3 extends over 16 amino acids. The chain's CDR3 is CASSLSRAGAYNEQFF. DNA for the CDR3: TGTGCCAGCAGCTTATCTCGAGCGGGGGCCTACAATGAGCAGTTCTTC.

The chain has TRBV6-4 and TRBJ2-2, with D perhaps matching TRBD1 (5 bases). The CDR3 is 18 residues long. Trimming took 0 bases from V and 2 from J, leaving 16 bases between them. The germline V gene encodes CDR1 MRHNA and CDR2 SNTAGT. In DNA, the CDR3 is TGTGCCAGCAGTGACTCGTTCAAACAGGTTATTAACACCGGGGAGCTGTTTTTT. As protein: CASSDSFKQVINTGELFF.

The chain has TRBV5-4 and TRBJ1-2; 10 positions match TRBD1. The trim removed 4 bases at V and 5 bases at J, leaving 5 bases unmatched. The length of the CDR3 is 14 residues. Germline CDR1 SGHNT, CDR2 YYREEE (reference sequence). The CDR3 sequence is CASSPDRGHYGYTF. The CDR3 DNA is TGTGCCAGCAGCCCCGACAGGGGGCATTATGGCTACACCTTC.

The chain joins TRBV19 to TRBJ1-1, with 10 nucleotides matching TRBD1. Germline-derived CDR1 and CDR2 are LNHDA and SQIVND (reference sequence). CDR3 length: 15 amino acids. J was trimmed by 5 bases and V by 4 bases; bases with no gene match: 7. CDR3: CASSKTGGAGTEAFF. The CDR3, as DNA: TGTGCCAGTAGTAAGACAGGGGGCGCGGGGACTGAAGCTTTCTTT. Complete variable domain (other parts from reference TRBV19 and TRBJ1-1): DGGITQSPKYLFRKEGQNVTLSCEQNLNHDAMYWYRQDPGQGLRLIYYSQIVNDFQKGDIAEGYSVSREKKESFPLTVTSAQKNPTAFYLCASSKTGGAGTEAFFGQGTRLTVV.

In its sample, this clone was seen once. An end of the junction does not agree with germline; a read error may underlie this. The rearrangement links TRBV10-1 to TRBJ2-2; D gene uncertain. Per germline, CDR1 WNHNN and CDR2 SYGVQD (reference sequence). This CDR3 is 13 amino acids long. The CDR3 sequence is CTSRGGNTGELFF. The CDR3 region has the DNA TGCACCAGTCGCGGCGGGAACACCGGGGAGCTGTTTTTT.

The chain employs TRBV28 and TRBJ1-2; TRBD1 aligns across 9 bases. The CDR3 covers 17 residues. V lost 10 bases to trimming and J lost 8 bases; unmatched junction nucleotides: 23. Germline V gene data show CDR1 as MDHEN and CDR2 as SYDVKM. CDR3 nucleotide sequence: TGTGCCACCAGGTCCGACAGGGGGTGGTCCACGTCTGGCGGCTACACCTTC. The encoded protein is CATRSDRGWSTSGGYTF.

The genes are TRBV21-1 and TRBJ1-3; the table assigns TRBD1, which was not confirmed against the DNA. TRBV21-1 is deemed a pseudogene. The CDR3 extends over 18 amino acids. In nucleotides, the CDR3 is TGTGCCAGCAGCAAAGAGGCCCCCGCAGGGTTCTCTGGAAACACCATATATTTT. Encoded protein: CASSKEAPAGFSGNTIYF.

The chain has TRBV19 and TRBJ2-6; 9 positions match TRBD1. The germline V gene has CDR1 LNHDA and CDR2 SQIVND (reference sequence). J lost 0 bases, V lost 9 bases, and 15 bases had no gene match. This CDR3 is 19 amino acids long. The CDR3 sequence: CAREPSAGTGNSGANVLTF. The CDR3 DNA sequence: TGTGCCAGAGAACCGTCCGCCGGGACAGGGAACTCTGGGGCCAACGTCCTGACTTTC.

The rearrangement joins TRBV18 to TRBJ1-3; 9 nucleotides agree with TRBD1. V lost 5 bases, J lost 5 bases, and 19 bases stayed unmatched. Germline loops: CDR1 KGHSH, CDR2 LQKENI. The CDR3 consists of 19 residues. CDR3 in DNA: TGTGCCAGCTCAACCGGACAGGGGAAGTCGGTTGTATCCCGAAACACCATATATTTT. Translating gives CASSTGQGKSVVSRNTIYF.

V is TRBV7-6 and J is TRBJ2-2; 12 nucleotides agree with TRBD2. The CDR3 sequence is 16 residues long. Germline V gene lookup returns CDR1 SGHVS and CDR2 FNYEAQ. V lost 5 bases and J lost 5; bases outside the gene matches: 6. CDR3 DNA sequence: TGTGCCAGCAGCAATCTAGCGGGAGGGAAGACCGGGGAGCTGTTTTTT. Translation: CASSNLAGGKTGELFF.

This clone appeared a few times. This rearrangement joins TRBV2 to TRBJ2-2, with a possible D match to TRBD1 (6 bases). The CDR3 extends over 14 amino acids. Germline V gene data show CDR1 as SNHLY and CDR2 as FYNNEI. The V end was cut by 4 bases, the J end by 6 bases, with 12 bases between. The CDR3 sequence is CASSVGTGPGELFF. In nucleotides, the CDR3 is TGTGCCAGCAGTGTTGGCACAGGGCCCGGGGAGCTGTTTTTT.

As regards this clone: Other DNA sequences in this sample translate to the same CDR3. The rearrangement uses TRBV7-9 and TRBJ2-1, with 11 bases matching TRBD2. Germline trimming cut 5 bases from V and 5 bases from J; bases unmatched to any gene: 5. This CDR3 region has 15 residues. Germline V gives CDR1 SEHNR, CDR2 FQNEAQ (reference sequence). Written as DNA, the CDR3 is TGTGCCAGCAGCCCAGGGACTAGCGGACACAATGAGCAGTTCTTC. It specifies CASSPGTSGHNEQFF.

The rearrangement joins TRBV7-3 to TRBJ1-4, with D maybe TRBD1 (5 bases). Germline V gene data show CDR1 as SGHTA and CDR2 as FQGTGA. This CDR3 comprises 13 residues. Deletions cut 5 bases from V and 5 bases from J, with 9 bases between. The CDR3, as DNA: TGTGCCAGCAGCCGTGGGGCCAATGAAAAACTGTTTTTT. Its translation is CASSRGANEKLFF. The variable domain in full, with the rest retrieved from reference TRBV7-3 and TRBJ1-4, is GAGVSQTPSNKVTEKGKYVELRCDPISGHTALYWYRQSLGQGPEFLIYFQGTGAADDSGLPNDRFFAVRPEGSVSTLKIQRTERGDSAVYLCASSRGANEKLFFGSGTQLSVL.

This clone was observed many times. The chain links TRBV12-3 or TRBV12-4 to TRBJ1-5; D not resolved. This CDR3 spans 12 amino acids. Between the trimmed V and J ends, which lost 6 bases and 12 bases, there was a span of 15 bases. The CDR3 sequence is CASSPRHSLQHF. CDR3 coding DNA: TGTGCCAGCAGCCCCCGACACTCACTCCAGCATTTT.

CDR3: CASSLSGLAGGGETQYF. The DNA of the CDR3 is TGTGCCAGCAGTTTATCGGGGCTAGCGGGAGGTGGGGAGACCCAGTACTTC. The gene calls are TRBV27 and TRBJ2-5; 11 nucleotides line up with TRBD2. The ends lost 0 bases at V and 5 bases at J; junction bases unmatched: 8. CDR1 MNHEY and CDR2 SMNVEV come from the germline V gene (reference sequence). CDR3 length: 17 amino acids.